A single sample gave rise to the 27 T cell receptor beta chains below, sequenced in a study of T cell repertoires in ileal Crohn's disease. TCRdb's copy holds only in-frame clones and misses some; the assay was immunoSEQ multiplex PCR. Of thousands of clones listed, 75% to 85% are singletons. Sequenced input: ileal tissue. Receptors were obtained from an adult with Crohn's disease.

This sequence joins TRBV18 and TRBJ2-7, with TRBD1 matching 10 bases. Germline V gene lookup returns CDR1 KGHSH and CDR2 LQKENI. The V gene end was trimmed by 3 bases and the J gene end by 5 bases; junction bases not matched to a gene: 10. This CDR3 spans 16 amino acids. CDR3 protein: CASSPIPGQGNHEQYF. DNA for the CDR3: TGTGCCAGCTCACCCATACCGGGACAGGGGAATCACGAGCAGTACTTC.

This rearrangement joins TRBV6-4 to TRBJ2-1, with 8 bases lining up with TRBD2. Germline assignment: CDR1 MRHNA and CDR2 SNTAGT. This CDR3 comprises 15 residues. V dropped 2 bases and J dropped 7; count of bases not matched to a gene: 7. This CDR3 reads CASSDLSGSVNEQFF. The CDR3 DNA sequence: TGTGCCAGCAGTGACCTAAGCGGGAGTGTTAATGAGCAGTTCTTC.

The chain recombines TRBV5-1 with TRBJ2-3; the match to TRBD1 covers 7 bases. The CDR3 is 13 amino acids. Per the germline V gene, CDR1 is SGHRS and CDR2 is YFSETQ. The V and J ends lost 1 base and 10 bases, in that order; junction bases with no gene match: 6. Here the CDR3 reads CASSLPPQGAQYF. CDR3 DNA: TGCGCCAGCAGCTTGCCCCCCCAGGGGGCGCAGTATTTT.

This clone was counted a single time. The chain couples TRBV6-1 to TRBJ2-1; a possible D gene is TRBD1 (6 bases). V was cut by 5 bases and J by 8 bases, with 10 bases left in between. The CDR3 consists of 12 residues. The germline gives CDR1 MNHNS, CDR2 SASEGT. This CDR3 reads CASSLQGHEQFF. The CDR3 DNA follows: TGTGCCAGCAGTTTACAGGGACATGAGCAGTTCTTC.

The chain employs TRBV4-1 and TRBJ2-1; 14 nucleotides align to TRBD2. Germline CDR1 and CDR2: MGHRA and YSYEKL. V gave up 4 bases and J gave up 8 bases; unmatched junction bases: 10. The CDR3 is 17 residues long. The CDR3 loop reads CASSRFSGTSGSDEQFF. The CDR3 DNA follows: TGCGCCAGCAGCCGATTCTCGGGGACTAGCGGGAGCGATGAGCAGTTCTTC.

The chain has TRBV25-1 and TRBJ2-5; tentatively, D is TRBD2 (6 bases). Germline CDR1 reads MGHDK; CDR2 reads SYGVNS. The CDR3 contains 13 residues. V lost 7 bases to trimming and J lost 5 bases, with 14 bases between them. The CDR3 DNA sequence: TGTGCCAGCATAGAGAGGGGAGGCGAGACCCAGTACTTC. Translation gives CASIERGGETQYF.

The J gene is TRBJ2-7, the V gene TRBV15; D might be TRBD1 (6 bases). CDR1 is LNHNV, CDR2 YYDKDF, per germline (reference sequence). V was clipped by 0 bases and J by 5 bases, with 20 bases between them. This CDR3 is 17 amino acids long. CDR3 coding DNA: TGTGCCACCAGCAGAGATAGGCTTCGAACAGGGCCCCACGAGCAGTACTTC. It yields the protein CATSRDRLRTGPHEQYF.

Here the CDR3 reads CASSLGDRGQETQYF. The DNA of the CDR3 is TGTGCCAGCAGCTTAGGTGACAGGGGACAAGAGACCCAGTACTTC. V usage is TRBV7-9 and J usage is TRBJ2-5; 8 bases are a match to TRBD1. CDR3 length: 15 amino acids. Germline V gene sequence: CDR1 SEHNR, CDR2 FQNEAQ (reference sequence). V lost 1 base, J lost 2 bases, and 3 bases stayed unmatched.

In nucleotides, the CDR3 is TGTGCCAGCAGCTCCCAGGGGTGGACTGAAGCTTTCTTT. This translates into CASSSQGWTEAFF. V is TRBV7-9 and J is TRBJ1-1; tentatively, D is TRBD1 (6 bases). V lost 4 bases, J lost 5 bases, and 11 bases lay in between. The CDR3 is 13 amino acids. Germline V CDR1 and CDR2: SEHNR, FQNEAQ (reference sequence).

The chain employs TRBV5-1 and TRBJ2-5, with a weak D call TRBD2 (6 bases). The CDR3 has 16 residues. The V and J ends lost 5 bases and 3 bases respectively, with 20 bases between them. The germline gives CDR1 SGHRS, CDR2 YFSETQ. CDR3 loop: CASSDPRGSREETQYF. The CDR3 coding sequence is TGCGCCAGCAGTGACCCTCGGGGGAGTAGAGAAGAGACCCAGTACTTC.

The V call is TRBV7-2, the J call TRBJ2-4, with D possibly TRBD2 on 6 matching bases. CDR3 size: 13 residues. V lost 5 bases and J 5 bases, leaving 10 bases between the germline ends. The V gene's germline CDR1 is SGHTA and CDR2 FQGNSA. The CDR3 reads CASSRDSENIQYF. DNA of the CDR3: TGTGCCAGCAGCAGGGACTCGGAAAACATTCAGTACTTC.

The chain joins TRBV7-9 to TRBJ1-2, with a weak D call TRBD1 (6 bases). Trimming removed 2 bases at V and 8 bases at J, with 12 bases between. This CDR3 is built from 13 residues. Germline CDR1 and CDR2: SEHNR and FQNEAQ (reference sequence). The CDR3 region is CASSLLQGGGYTF. DNA of the CDR3: TGTGCCAGCAGCTTACTACAGGGCGGAGGCTACACCTTC.

The CDR3 nucleotides read TGTGCCAGCAGTTACAGGGACTCACCCCTCCACTTT. This sequence encodes CASSYRDSPLHF. The chain employs TRBV27 and TRBJ1-6; tentatively, D is TRBD1 (6 bases). V was cut by 4 bases and J by 10 bases, with 8 bases left in between. The CDR3 is made up of 12 amino acids. The germline V gene encodes CDR1 MNHEY and CDR2 SMNVEV (reference sequence).

The chain couples TRBV5-1 to TRBJ1-1, with a weak D call TRBD1 (5 bases). This CDR3 spans 12 amino acids. Trimming took off 2 bases at V and 12 bases at J, with 14 bases between the two ends. CDR1 is SGHRS, CDR2 YFSETQ, per germline. The CDR3: CASSFGSGLTFF. The CDR3 nucleotides are TGCGCCAGCAGCTTCGGGTCAGGGTTAACTTTCTTT.

This sequence joins TRBV2 and TRBJ2-3, with TRBD2 matching 12 bases. After removal of 8 bases from V and 2 bases from J, the junction contained 8 bases not matched to a gene. Per germline, CDR1 SNHLY and CDR2 FYNNEI. The length of the CDR3 is 16 residues. The CDR3 is CASSLAGGPITDTQYF. CDR3 in DNA: TGTGCCAGCTCCCTAGCGGGAGGGCCCATCACAGATACGCAGTATTTT.

The chain employs TRBV5-4 and TRBJ2-5; D perhaps matches TRBD1 (6 bases). V gave up 1 base and J gave up 4 bases, with 14 bases separating them. Germline loops: CDR1 SGHNT, CDR2 YYREEE (reference sequence). The length of the CDR3 is 15 residues. The DNA of the CDR3 is TGTGCCAGCAGCTTGTCAGGGGCCGGCTCAGAGACCCAGTACTTC. Residues: CASSLSGAGSETQYF.

The table lists this clone with a few counts. CDR3 sequence reads: CASSPKGLAGDLRCYEQYF. Written as DNA, the CDR3 is TGTGCCAGCAGCCCTAAGGGACTAGCGGGGGATCTCCGGTGCTACGAGCAGTACTTC. V usage is TRBV9 and J usage is TRBJ2-7, with 14 bases matching TRBD2. Trimming cost V 4 bases and J 3 bases; bases outside gene matches: 15. The CDR3 totals 19 residues. CDR1 SGDLS and CDR2 YYNGEE come from the germline V gene.

The chain couples TRBV5-8 to TRBJ1-1; no firm D call. This CDR3 is 15 amino acids long. Germline V gene lookup returns CDR1 SGHTS and CDR2 YDEGEE. Trimming removed 4 bases from V and 5 bases from J, with 18 bases in between. The CDR3 spells CASSLRTGERTEAFF. The CDR3 DNA follows: TGTGCCAGCAGCCTCCGGACTGGTGAAAGGACTGAAGCTTTCTTT.

This sequence joins TRBV19 and TRBJ1-4; no reliable D call. The germline V gene has CDR1 LNHDA and CDR2 SQIVND (reference sequence). This CDR3 is built from 15 residues. Between the trimmed V and J ends, which lost 5 bases and 8 bases, there was a span of 18 bases. As DNA, the CDR3 is TGTGCCAGTAGTGGCCAACAGAGACCGGGGGAAAAACTGTTTTTT. Protein sequence: CASSGQQRPGEKLFF.

The V gene is TRBV7-8, the J gene TRBJ1-2; D might be TRBD1 (6 bases). This CDR3 contains 13 residues. V lost 5 bases and J 6 bases, leaving 13 bases between the germline ends. CDR1 SGHVS and CDR2 FQNEAQ come from the germline V gene. DNA of the CDR3: TGTGCCAGCAGCCCGGGACATTTCCATGGCTACACCTTC. Translated, it gives CASSPGHFHGYTF.

The chain has TRBV5-1 and TRBJ1-2; TRBD1 is a possible D gene (5 bases). Trimming took 0 bases from V and 2 from J, leaving 8 bases between them. From germline, CDR1 is SGHRS and CDR2 YFSETQ. The CDR3 spans 14 residues. The CDR3 spells CASSLGQGNYGYTF. The CDR3 DNA sequence: TGCGCCAGCAGCTTGGGGCAGGGAAACTATGGCTACACCTTC.

The CDR3 protein is CAIRGSSYEQYF. CDR3 DNA: TGTGCCATCCGCGGCAGCTCCTACGAGCAGTACTTC. The rearrangement joins TRBV10-3 to TRBJ2-7, with unresolved D. Between the trimmed V and J ends, which lost 8 bases and 0 bases, there was a span of 8 bases. The CDR3 has 12 amino acids. Germline V gene lookup returns CDR1 ENHRY and CDR2 SYGVKD.

This CDR3 reads CASSLDLAIDTQYF. The CDR3 DNA follows: TGTGCCAGCAGCTTAGACCTAGCAATTGATACGCAGTATTTT. The chain is built from TRBV11-3 and TRBJ2-3, with D possibly being TRBD2 (5 bases). Per the germline V gene, CDR1 is SGHNT and CDR2 is YENEEA. CDR3 length: 14 residues. V lost 0 bases to trimming and J lost 6 bases, with 10 bases between them.

This clone was detected only once. The rearrangement joins TRBV19 to TRBJ1-1; D gene ambiguous. With 4 bases removed from V and 3 bases from J, the gap between germline ends came to 12 bases. Germline V gene sequence: CDR1 LNHDA, CDR2 SQIVND (reference sequence). The CDR3 runs 14 residues. The CDR3 loop is CASSTRRIHTEAFF. The DNA of the CDR3 is TGTGCCAGTAGTACGCGGAGAATCCACACTGAAGCTTTCTTT.

The chain is built from TRBV27 and TRBJ1-4; D call uncertain. The length of the CDR3 is 15 residues. CDR1 and CDR2 (germline): MNHEY, SMNVEV (reference sequence). V lost 2 bases and J 4 bases, leaving 11 bases between the germline ends. CDR3 nucleotides: TGTGCCAGCAGTTTAGGAGGCGCCGGTAATGAAAAACTGTTTTTT. Its translation is CASSLGGAGNEKLFF.

The chain joins TRBV6-5 to TRBJ1-6; D is possibly TRBD1 (6 bases). Trimming took off 5 bases at V and 7 bases at J, with 12 bases between the two ends. The germline gives CDR1 MNHEY, CDR2 SVGAGI. CDR3 length equals 14 residues. The CDR3 region is CASSTRQDNSPLHF. For the CDR3, the DNA is TGTGCCAGCAGTACCCGACAGGACAATTCACCCCTCCACTTT.

This clone occurred once. The rearrangement uses TRBV19 and TRBJ1-2, with TRBD1 matching 8 bases. The CDR3 consists of 15 residues. Germline CDR1 LNHDA, CDR2 SQIVND (reference sequence). J gave up 8 bases and V 4 bases, and 12 bases lay outside the gene matches. The CDR3 DNA is TGTGCCAGTAGTACCCTCCCAGGGGGCACGAACGGCTACACCTTC. Translating it yields CASSTLPGGTNGYTF.